These 29 T cell receptor beta chains share one sample of origin, sequenced in a study of T cells in Graves' hyperthyroidism and ophthalmopathy. RNA transcripts provided the source from which TCR beta CDR3 regions were amplified. TCR CDR3 underwent first-round RT-PCR with the HTBI primer set. TCRdb fed the multiplex PCR reads into MiXCR, producing one record per CDR3 protein. This sample yields about 420,000 distinct CDR3 sequences, of which about a sixth are seen a single time; roughly 14% belongs to the top ten. The material sequenced was blood. The receptors were sampled from a woman between 18 and 29 years old with Graves' hyperthyroidism.

The table lists this clonotype with a few counts. J is TRBJ2-1 and V is TRBV7-3; TRBD2 matches at 8 bases. CDR3 length: 14 residues. J was trimmed by 4 bases and V by 5 bases; bases with no gene match: 4. Germline V gene data show CDR1 as SGHTA and CDR2 as FQGTGA. CDR3 sequence reads: CASSPGGRYNEQFF. For the CDR3, the DNA is TGTGCCAGCAGCCCGGGGGGGCGGTACAATGAGCAGTTCTTC.

This chain uses TRBV2 with TRBJ2-1; TRBD2 might be the D (7 bases). The CDR3 totals 16 residues. From germline, CDR1 is SNHLY and CDR2 FYNNEI. Trimming removed 3 bases at V and 9 bases at J, with 21 bases between. CDR3 loop: CASSEGGLAGRGEQFF. CDR3 nucleotide sequence: TGTGCCAGCAGTGAGGGGGGCCTGGCGGGGAGGGGTGAGCAGTTCTTC.

This clonotype was found many times. J is TRBJ2-1 and V is TRBV2, with TRBD2 matching over 11 bases. Germline CDR1 SNHLY, CDR2 FYNNEI. With V trimmed by 6 bases and J by 6 bases, 7 bases remained unmatched. The CDR3 covers 15 residues. The CDR3 DNA reads TGTGCCAGCAGGGTTAGCGGGGGGGCCCCCAATGAGCAGTTCTTC. This sequence encodes CASRVSGGAPNEQFF. The full variable domain, its missing parts supplied by reference TRBV2 and TRBJ2-1, is EPEVTQTPSHQVTQMGQEVILRCVPISNHLYFYWYRQILGQKVEFLVSFYNNEISEKSEIFDDQFSVERPDGSNFTLKIRSTKLEDSAMYFCASRVSGGAPNEQFFGPGTRLTVL.

This clonotype was seen more than once but under ten times. The chain is built from TRBV9 and TRBJ2-1; possibly TRBD2 for D (6 bases). There are 12 residues in the CDR3. V dropped 6 bases and J dropped 6 bases, with 10 bases sitting between them. Germline CDR1 is SGDLS and CDR2 is YYNGEE. This CDR3 reads CASMRDGNEQFF. CDR3 bases: TGTGCCAGCATGCGGGATGGCAATGAGCAGTTCTTC.

In the case of this clonotype: Being one base from a much bigger clone, this may be a read error. This sequence joins TRBV7-9 and TRBJ2-1; D call uncertain. Germline V gives CDR1 SEHNR, CDR2 FQNEAQ (reference sequence). The CDR3 is made up of 12 amino acids. V shed 1 base and J shed 8 bases, with 6 bases lying between them. CDR3 DNA: TGTGCCAGCAGCTTAGATGGGGATGAGCAGTTCTTC. Translated, it gives CASSLDGDEQFF. The full variable domain, in which reference TRBV7-9 and TRBJ2-1 provide the parts outside the CDR3, is DTGVSQNPRHKITKRGQNVTFRCDPISEHNRLYWYRQTLGQGPEFLTYFQNEAQLEKSRLLSDRFSAERPKGSFSTLEIQRTEQGDSAMYLCASSLDGDEQFFGPGTRLTVL.

In this sample, this clonotype turned up many times. The chain employs TRBV7-9 and TRBJ2-1, with D perhaps matching TRBD1 (6 bases). CDR3 length: 14 residues. Germline V gene sequence: CDR1 SEHNR, CDR2 FQNEAQ (reference sequence). Trimming removed 5 bases at V and 6 bases at J, with 14 bases between. The CDR3 loop reads CASSPRQALNEQFF. CDR3 coding DNA: TGTGCCAGCAGCCCTCGACAGGCGCTCAATGAGCAGTTCTTC.

This clonotype has at least ten counts. This chain links TRBV6-1 with TRBJ2-1; TRBD2 aligns across 7 bases. Trimming took 5 bases from V and 9 from J; bases not matched to a gene: 16. Germline V gene data show CDR1 as MNHNS and CDR2 as SASEGT. The CDR3 has 16 amino acids. The CDR3 DNA reads as TGTGCCAGCAGTAGGACCGGGACTACTCCTTGGGTTGAGCAGTTCTTC. This translates into CASSRTGTTPWVEQFF.

In its sample, this clonotype was seen a few times. The V and J genes are TRBV7-2 and TRBJ2-7; TRBD1 matches 7 bases. The CDR3 runs to 16 residues. The V and J ends lost 5 bases and 3 bases, in that order; junction bases with no gene match: 13. CDR1 is SGHTA, CDR2 FQGNSA, per germline. In DNA form, the CDR3 reads TGTGCCAGCAGCGATCACCAGACAGGGAGCGACTACGAGCAGTACTTC. Translated, it gives CASSDHQTGSDYEQYF.

V usage is TRBV5-1 and J usage is TRBJ1-2; D may be TRBD1 (6 bases). The length of the CDR3 is 14 residues. Germline CDR1 SGHRS, CDR2 YFSETQ. V was trimmed by 2 bases and J by 0 bases, leaving 8 bases between them. The CDR3 nucleotides are TGCGCCAGCAGCTTAGGACAGCCTAACTATGGCTACACCTTC. Translated: CASSLGQPNYGYTF.

This clonotype was picked up many times. V is TRBV20-1 and J is TRBJ2-7, with TRBD2 matching 9 bases. The CDR3 loop spans 12 amino acids. The V gene's germline CDR1 is DFQATT and CDR2 SNEGSKA (reference sequence). V shed 7 bases, J shed 4 bases, and the junction held 5 bases outside the gene matches. The CDR3 here is CSVATSGYEQYF. Here the CDR3 DNA reads TGCAGTGTGGCGACTAGCGGTTACGAGCAGTACTTC.

With respect to this clonotype: A single base separates this from a much larger clone, so it may be a read error. This chain connects TRBV18 to TRBJ1-2; the D gene is possibly TRBD1 (5 bases). The germline V and J ends were trimmed by 3 bases and 5 bases, with 19 bases remaining between them. CDR3 size: 16 residues. The V gene's germline CDR1 is KGHSH and CDR2 LQKENI. The CDR3: CASSPRSHKGSYGYTF. CDR3 nucleotide sequence: TGTGCCAGCTCACCCCGGTCACACAAGGGGTCGTATGGCTACACCTTC.

The V gene is TRBV24-1, the J gene TRBJ2-1; D unresolved. V was pared by 0 bases and J by 1 base, with 9 bases between. CDR3 length equals 16 residues. The germline gives CDR1 KGHDR, CDR2 SFDVKD. CDR3 bases: TGTGCCACCAGTGATTTGCAGGCAGCTTCCTACAATGAGCAGTTCTTC. The encoded protein is CATSDLQAASYNEQFF.

V is TRBV13 and J is TRBJ2-7; 9 positions agree with TRBD1. Germline CDR1 PRHDT, CDR2 FYEKMQ (reference sequence). The length of the CDR3 is 14 residues. Trimming cost V 10 bases and J 1 base; bases outside gene matches: 8. The CDR3 bases are TGTGCCACCTCGCCGGGACAGGGTTCCTACGAGCAGTACTTC. Translated: CATSPGQGSYEQYF.

This clonotype was seen repeatedly, ten times or more. The chain combines TRBV13 with TRBJ2-7; TRBD2 agrees at 11 bases. Germline assignment: CDR1 PRHDT and CDR2 FYEKMQ (reference sequence). J lost 5 bases, V lost 5 bases, and 5 bases had no gene match. The CDR3 runs 14 residues. The CDR3: CASSPSGRKDEQYF. CDR3 nucleotide sequence: TGTGCCAGCAGCCCTAGCGGGAGGAAGGACGAGCAGTACTTC. The entire variable domain, with the rest obtained from reference TRBV13 and TRBJ2-7, is as follows: AAGVIQSPRHLIKEKRETATLKCYPIPRHDTVYWYQQGPGQDPQFLISFYEKMQSDKGSIPDRFSAQQFSDYHSELNMSSLELGDSALYFCASSPSGRKDEQYFGPGTRLTVT.

This clonotype was counted many times. This chain joins TRBV6-2 or TRBV6-3 and TRBJ2-5; D perhaps matches TRBD2 (6 bases). The CDR3 contains 12 residues. The germline V gene has CDR1 MNHEY and CDR2 SVGEGT. V lost 4 bases and J lost 9, with 12 bases in between. In nucleotides, the CDR3 is TGTGCCAGCAGTTCGACTAGTGACTCCCAGTACTTC. Its translation: CASSSTSDSQYF.

This clonotype occurred a few times. The chain combines TRBV7-6 with TRBJ2-7, with 8 bases identical to TRBD2. The V gene's germline CDR1 is SGHVS and CDR2 FNYEAQ. After removal of 5 bases from V and 3 bases from J, the junction contained 12 bases not matched to a gene. CDR3 length: 16 residues. Written as DNA, the CDR3 is TGTGCCAGCAGCCCAAGACCCCGGGGGGGCCTCTACGAGCAGTACTTC. It yields the protein CASSPRPRGGLYEQYF.

The rearrangement links TRBV5-1 to TRBJ1-5, with 7 nucleotides matching TRBD1. The CDR3 consists of 16 residues. The germline V gene has CDR1 SGHRS and CDR2 YFSETQ. With 4 bases clipped from V and 5 bases from J, the junction kept 12 bases outside the gene matches. In nucleotides, the CDR3 is TGCGCCAGCAGCCTTGGGACCCGACAGGGCGATCAGCCCCAGCATTTT. It encodes CASSLGTRQGDQPQHF.

This clonotype was found a few times. This chain connects TRBV15 to TRBJ2-2; D gene uncertain. Per germline, CDR1 LNHNV and CDR2 YYDKDF (reference sequence). V lost 5 bases to trimming and J lost 0 bases, with 16 bases between them. The CDR3 length is 17 residues. The chain's CDR3 is CATSAYGWAANTGELFF. The DNA for the CDR3 is TGTGCCACCAGCGCCTACGGGTGGGCGGCGAACACCGGGGAGCTGTTTTTT.

This clonotype was counted many times. The V and J genes are TRBV20-1 and TRBJ2-3, with 7 nucleotides matching TRBD2. Germline CDR1 reads DFQATT; CDR2 reads SNEGSKA (reference sequence). CDR3 length: 14 amino acids. J gave up 4 bases and V 3 bases, and 7 bases lay outside the gene matches. The CDR3 sequence: CSARRLAASDTQYF. The DNA of the CDR3 is TGCAGTGCTAGGCGGCTAGCGGCCTCAGATACGCAGTATTTT.

The V gene is TRBV4-2, the J gene TRBJ1-2; D might be TRBD1 (6 bases). This CDR3 is built from 14 residues. The germline V gene has CDR1 LGHNA and CDR2 YNFKEQ. Deletions cut 1 base from V and 2 bases from J, with 8 bases between. The CDR3 reads CASSQGGQNYGYTF. CDR3 bases: TGTGCCAGCAGCCAAGGGGGACAAAACTATGGCTACACCTTC.

The genes are TRBV4-2 and TRBJ2-7, with 7 nucleotides matching TRBD1. The CDR3 consists of 17 residues. Germline V gene data show CDR1 as LGHNA and CDR2 as YNFKEQ. With 4 bases clipped from V and 4 bases from J, the junction kept 16 bases outside the gene matches. The CDR3 is CASSLGLYGQDNYEQYF. CDR3 coding DNA: TGTGCCAGCAGCCTGGGCCTATACGGACAGGACAATTACGAGCAGTACTTC.

The genes are TRBV7-6 and TRBJ2-7; D perhaps matches TRBD2 (5 bases). CDR3 length: 15 amino acids. Looked up from germline, CDR1 is SGHVS and CDR2 is FNYEAQ. V dropped 5 bases and J dropped 3 bases, with 17 bases sitting between them. The CDR3 reads CASSPAPDLDYEQYF. In nucleotides, the CDR3 is TGTGCCAGCAGCCCCGCCCCGGACTTGGACTACGAGCAGTACTTC.

This clonotype was detected ten times or more. The chain links TRBV12-3 or TRBV12-4 to TRBJ2-1; 8 bases agree with TRBD1. The V and J ends lost 4 bases and 8 bases, in that order; junction bases with no gene match: 7. The CDR3 totals 14 residues. CDR3 amino acids: CASSSQTGVDEQFF. CDR3 DNA sequence: TGTGCCAGCAGTTCCCAGACAGGGGTAGATGAGCAGTTCTTC.

This chain connects TRBV7-9 to TRBJ1-1, with unresolved D. There are 15 residues in the CDR3. Germline V gene lookup returns CDR1 SEHNR and CDR2 FQNEAQ (reference sequence). Trimming pared 6 bases from V and 7 bases from J, leaving 21 bases between. In nucleotides, the CDR3 is TGTGCCAGCAGTCCCCCCGTAAGGAGGGCTGGTGAAGCTTTCTTT. This translates into CASSPPVRRAGEAFF. The variable domain in full, with the rest retrieved from reference TRBV7-9 and TRBJ1-1, is DTGVSQNPRHKITKRGQNVTFRCDPISEHNRLYWYRQTLGQGPEFLTYFQNEAQLEKSRLLSDRFSAERPKGSFSTLEIQRTEQGDSAMYLCASSPPVRRAGEAFFGQGTRLTVV.

This clonotype was picked up a small number of times. The rearrangement links TRBV6-5 to TRBJ1-5; D is ambiguous. The CDR3 runs to 13 residues. The V end lost 2 bases, the J end lost 9 bases, and 11 bases lay between the germline ends. Germline V gene data show CDR1 as MNHEY and CDR2 as SVGAGI. CDR3 nucleotides: TGTGCCAGCAGTTACCCTGGGGATCGGCCCCAGCATTTT. It specifies CASSYPGDRPQHF.

This clonotype was detected many times. This sequence joins TRBV28 and TRBJ2-7; the D gene is possibly TRBD1 (5 bases). This CDR3 is built from 18 residues. Trimming took off 3 bases at V and 4 bases at J, with 25 bases between the two ends. Germline-derived CDR1 and CDR2 are MDHEN and SYDVKM. DNA for the CDR3: TGTGCCAGCAGTTTTCGCCTGACCAAGGGGAACCTTCCATACGAGCAGTACTTC. This encodes CASSFRLTKGNLPYEQYF.

The chain has TRBV6-4 and TRBJ1-1; no reliable D call. Trimming pared 4 bases from V and 1 base from J, leaving 10 bases between. CDR1 and CDR2 from the germline V gene are MRHNA and SNTAGT. The CDR3 contains 14 residues. CDR3 sequence (DNA): TGTGCCAGCAGTGCAGAGGGCGAGAACACTGAAGCTTTCTTT. Residues: CASSAEGENTEAFF.

The V and J genes are TRBV28 and TRBJ1-6; TRBD1 is a possible D gene (5 bases). Trimming removed 1 base at V and 3 bases at J, with 10 bases between. Germline loops: CDR1 MDHEN, CDR2 SYDVKM. The CDR3 length is 16 residues. The CDR3 sequence is CASSLYDSLYNSPLHF. The CDR3 DNA reads as TGTGCCAGCAGTTTATATGACAGTCTCTATAATTCACCCCTCCACTTT.

The genes are TRBV24-1 and TRBJ2-3, with D possibly matching TRBD2 (7 bases). V lost 2 bases, J lost 5 bases, and 22 bases lay in between. CDR1 and CDR2 (germline): KGHDR, SFDVKD. The CDR3 has 18 residues. The CDR3 DNA is TGTGCCACCAGTGATTCGGGAGTTGGCGGGGGCCCCCGAGATACGCAGTATTTT. Translating it yields CATSDSGVGGGPRDTQYF.